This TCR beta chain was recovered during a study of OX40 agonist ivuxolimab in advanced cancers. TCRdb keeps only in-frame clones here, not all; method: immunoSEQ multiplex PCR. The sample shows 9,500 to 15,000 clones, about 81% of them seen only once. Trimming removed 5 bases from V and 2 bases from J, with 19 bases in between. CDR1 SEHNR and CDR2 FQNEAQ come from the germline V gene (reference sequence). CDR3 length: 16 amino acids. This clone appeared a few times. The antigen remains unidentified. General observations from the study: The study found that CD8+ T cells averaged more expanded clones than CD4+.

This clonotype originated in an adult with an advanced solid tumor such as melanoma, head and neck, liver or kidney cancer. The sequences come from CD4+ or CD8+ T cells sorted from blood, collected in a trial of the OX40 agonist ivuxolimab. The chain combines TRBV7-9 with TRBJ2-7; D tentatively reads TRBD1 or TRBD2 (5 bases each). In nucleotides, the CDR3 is TGTGCCAGCAGCCCTTGGGACGGACCCCAGACCTACGAGCAGTACTTC. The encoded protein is CASSPWDGPQTYEQYF.